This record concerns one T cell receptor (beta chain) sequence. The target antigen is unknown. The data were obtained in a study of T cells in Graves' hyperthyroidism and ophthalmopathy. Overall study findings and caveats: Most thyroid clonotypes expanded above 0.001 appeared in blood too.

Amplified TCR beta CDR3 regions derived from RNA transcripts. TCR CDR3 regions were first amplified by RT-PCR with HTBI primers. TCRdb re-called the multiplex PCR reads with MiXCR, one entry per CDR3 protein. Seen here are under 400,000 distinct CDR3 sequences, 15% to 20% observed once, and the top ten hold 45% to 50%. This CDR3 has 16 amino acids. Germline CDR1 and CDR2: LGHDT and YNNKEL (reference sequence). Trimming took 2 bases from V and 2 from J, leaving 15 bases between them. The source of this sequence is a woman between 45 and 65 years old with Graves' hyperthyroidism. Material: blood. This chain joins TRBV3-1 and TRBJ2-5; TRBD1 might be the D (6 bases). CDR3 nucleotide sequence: TGTGCCAGCAGCCAAAGGGGCAGGGGCCAGCAAGAGACCCAGTACTTC. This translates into CASSQRGRGQQETQYF.